This TCR beta chain was captured in a study of T cells after yellow fever vaccination. Study results and limitations: The study noted that FACS-sorted repertoires could contain abundant clonotypes contaminating from the bulk population. The booster response re-showed most primary clones: approximately 95% CD4, almost 90% CD8.

For this clonotype: Antigen specificity is unknown.

The TCR cDNA carried a universal primer site and UMIs from 5'RACE template switching. In TCRdb, the 5' RACE reads were re-called with MiXCR into one record per CDR3 protein. This sample has 510,000 or so distinct CDR3 sequences, with 19% found just once. The length of the CDR3 is 13 residues. Germline CDR1 and CDR2: SGHRS and YFSETQ. Trimming removed 0 bases at V and 7 bases at J, with 11 bases between. The sample consisted of PBMCs, taken 15 days after the yellow fever booster vaccination. The TCR was taken from a man in his thirties or forties who received the YFV17D yellow fever vaccine. The rearrangement uses TRBV5-1 and TRBJ2-7; D remains unclear. For the CDR3, the DNA is TGCGCCAGCAGCTTGGACGCTTTCACGGAGCAGTACTTC. Protein sequence: CASSLDAFTEQYF.